The T cell receptor (beta chain) described here comes from a study of metastatic and nonmetastatic thyroid tumors. In the study overall: Repertoire comparisons spanned blood and tumor or nodule tissue from malignant and benign thyroid patients. Study-level points and caveats: It was reported that TCR beta diversity was significantly higher in malignant thyroid tumors than benign nodules, in blood and tumor.

Patients underwent thyroid surgery, and none had received any treatment before it. The authors' processing: Differences in CDR3 between clinicopathological groups were drawn on to build a classifier intended to discriminate distant-metastatic papillary thyroid cancer patients. TCRdb reprocessed the PCR reads via MiXCR. The V and J calls shown here were made by TCRdb, not taken from the authors' results. Here the sample spans 22,000 or so clones, approximately 23% being singletons. This CDR3 contains 12 residues. Germline V gives CDR1 LGHNA, CDR2 YNFKEQ. Concerning this clone: Its antigen is not known. One end of the junction does not line up with germline, which may come from a read error.

The chain recombines TRBV4-2 with TRBJ2-3; D is uncertain. Sequencing was carried out using tumor tissue. The receptor was isolated from a female donor with papillary thyroid cancer or a benign thyroid nodule (not recorded which). Some clones in this sample may be carry-over from other donors' samples. The CDR3 DNA is TGTGCCAGCCCCCGTCCCACACATACGCAGTATTTT. This translates into CASPRPTHTQYF.